This TCR beta chain was sequenced during a study of cytomegalovirus exposure and HLA in healthy donors. Worth noting for this clone: Its specificity is not known.

Findings of the study overall: Within an earlier analysis, most TCR beta V segments proved productive either about 87% or about 30% of the time.

This CDR3 is 14 amino acids long. V was clipped by 7 bases and J by 6 bases; unmatched bases: 8. Germline CDR1 SGDLS, CDR2 YYNGEE. PCR was performed using 60 Vbeta and 13 Jbeta primers. This table comes from immunoSEQ multiplex PCR, and its TCRdb copy is limited to in-frame clones, with some not included. The table includes about 130,000 clones, around 80% detected once. This clonotype was sampled from a man aged 25-45 years in good health and CMV-seronegative. This chain links TRBV9 with TRBJ2-7; 12 bases are shared with TRBD2. Sequencing input: PBMCs. This CDR3 is CASSSSGRAAEQYF. Here the CDR3 DNA reads TGTGCCAGCTCTTCTAGCGGGAGGGCAGCCGAGCAGTACTTC.